This entry lists 2 T cell receptor beta chains sequenced from one sample in a study of cytomegalovirus exposure and HLA in healthy donors. The data were produced by immunoSEQ multiplex PCR, yet TCRdb's version contains in-frame clones alone and is incomplete. This sample has 250,000 to 350,000 clones, with around 86% found just once. The sample comprised PBMCs. These receptors all come from a woman in her late teens or twenties in good health and CMV-seronegative.

The chain employs TRBV29-1 and TRBJ2-2; 12 positions agree with TRBD2. The ends lost 5 bases at V and 4 bases at J; junction bases unmatched: 8. Germline V gene data show CDR1 as SQVTM and CDR2 as ANQGSEA. The CDR3 totals 16 residues. The CDR3: CSVSVTSGSFTGELFF. The CDR3 DNA is TGCAGCGTTAGCGTGACTAGCGGGAGTTTCACCGGGGAGCTGTTTTTT.

The rearrangement uses TRBV9 and TRBJ2-1; D possibly corresponds to TRBD1 (5 bases). In germline, CDR1 is SGDLS, CDR2 YYNGEE. Trimming removed 4 bases from V and 5 bases from J, with 7 bases in between. The CDR3 is made up of 12 amino acids. The CDR3 loop reads CASSKGNNEQFF. As DNA, the CDR3 is TGTGCCAGCAGCAAGGGGAACAATGAGCAGTTCTTC.